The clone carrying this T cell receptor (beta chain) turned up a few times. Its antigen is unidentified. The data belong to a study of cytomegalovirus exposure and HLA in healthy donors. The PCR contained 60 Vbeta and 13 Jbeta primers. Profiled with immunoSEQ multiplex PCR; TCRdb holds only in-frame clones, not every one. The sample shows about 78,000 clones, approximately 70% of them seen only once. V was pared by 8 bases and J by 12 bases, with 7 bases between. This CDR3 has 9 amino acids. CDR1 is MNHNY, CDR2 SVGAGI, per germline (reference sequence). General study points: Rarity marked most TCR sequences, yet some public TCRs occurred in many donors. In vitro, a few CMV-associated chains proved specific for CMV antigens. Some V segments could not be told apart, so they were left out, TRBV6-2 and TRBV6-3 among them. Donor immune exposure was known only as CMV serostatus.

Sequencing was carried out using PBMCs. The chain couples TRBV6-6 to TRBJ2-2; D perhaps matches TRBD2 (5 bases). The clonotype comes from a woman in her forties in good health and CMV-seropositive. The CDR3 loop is CASGEQLFF. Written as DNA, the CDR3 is TGTGCCAGCGGGGAGCAGCTGTTTTTT.